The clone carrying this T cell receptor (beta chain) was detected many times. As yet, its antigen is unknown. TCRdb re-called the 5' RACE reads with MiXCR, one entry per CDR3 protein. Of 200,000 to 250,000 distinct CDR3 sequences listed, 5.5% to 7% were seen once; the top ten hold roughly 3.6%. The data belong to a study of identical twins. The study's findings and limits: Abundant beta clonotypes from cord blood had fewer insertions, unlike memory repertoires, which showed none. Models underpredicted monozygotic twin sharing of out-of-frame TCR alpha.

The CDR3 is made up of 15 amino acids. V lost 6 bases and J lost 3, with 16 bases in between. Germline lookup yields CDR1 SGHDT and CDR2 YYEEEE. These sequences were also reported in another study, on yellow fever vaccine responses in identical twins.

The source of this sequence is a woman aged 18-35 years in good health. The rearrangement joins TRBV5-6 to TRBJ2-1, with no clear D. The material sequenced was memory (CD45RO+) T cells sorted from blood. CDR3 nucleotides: TGTGCCAGCACCTTCGTGGATCCTTACTACAATGAGCAGTTCTTC. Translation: CASTFVDPYYNEQFF.